The 10 T cell receptor beta chains below were found in one sample sequenced in a study of vaccination and CD4 T cells after COVID-19 (dated by TCRdb to between 2021 and 2024). Libraries came from PCR. The instrument was an Illumina iSeq 100. Clones were called with MiXCR by TCRdb after fastp trimmed the public reads at Q25, and only in-frame beta chains were retained. One record per CDR3 amino acid sequence lists the most common genes and DNA. A total of about 15,000 distinct CDR3 sequences appear in this sample, roughly three fifths of them only once. The top ten clonotypes cover roughly 1.1% of the sample. Sequences were derived from CD4+ T cells from blood, sampled after SARS-CoV-2 vaccination. Source of these receptors: a human donor who had recovered from COVID-19.

This rearrangement joins TRBV19 to TRBJ2-1; 8 nucleotides match TRBD2. The CDR3 length is 16 residues. CDR1 and CDR2 from the germline V gene are LNHDA and SQIVND (reference sequence). The junction had 14 bases not matched to a gene; V was cut back by 8 bases and J by 5 bases. The CDR3: CASGAGGRRSHNEQFF. Here the CDR3 DNA reads TGTGCCAGTGGGGCTGGCGGGAGGAGGTCCCACAATGAGCAGTTCTTC.

The V gene is TRBV7-2, the J gene TRBJ2-5; no reliable D call. CDR1 and CDR2 from the germline V gene are SGHTA and FQGNSA. This CDR3 region has 13 residues. The V end was cut by 1 base, the J end by 5 bases, with 8 bases between. For the CDR3, the DNA is TGTGCCAGCAGCTTAGGGGTGAGGGAGACCCAGTACTTC. It yields the protein CASSLGVRETQYF.

The rearrangement uses TRBV28 and TRBJ1-2, with TRBD1 matching over 8 bases. J was trimmed by 4 bases and V by 7 bases; bases with no gene match: 17. This CDR3 is 17 amino acids long. Germline assignment: CDR1 MDHEN and CDR2 SYDVKM. DNA for the CDR3: TGTGCCAGCATGGTGGTCAGCGGACAGGGCAATTTCTATGGCTACACCTTC. Translating gives CASMVVSGQGNFYGYTF.

The V call is TRBV12-3 or TRBV12-4, the J call TRBJ1-2; the D is unclear. Trimming cost V 5 bases and J 9 bases, with 22 bases left between them. The CDR3 is 15 amino acids. CDR3 loop: CASSTRTALGPRYTF. CDR3 sequence (DNA): TGTGCCAGCAGTACTCGGACCGCGTTGGGTCCACGCTACACCTTC.

The rearrangement links TRBV10-3 to TRBJ2-2, with D unclear. The CDR3 sequence is 16 residues long. Germline lookup yields CDR1 ENHRY and CDR2 SYGVKD. V was cut by 3 bases and J by 1 base, with 12 bases left in between. CDR3 protein: CAISEFSPGNTGELFF. CDR3 sequence (DNA): TGTGCCATCAGTGAATTCAGCCCTGGGAACACCGGGGAGCTGTTTTTT.

This rearrangement joins TRBV24-1 to TRBJ2-1; D is uncertain. CDR3 size: 14 residues. V lost 3 bases and J lost 2, with 7 bases in between. Germline V gene lookup returns CDR1 KGHDR and CDR2 SFDVKD. CDR3 nucleotides: TGTGCCACCAGTGATAGAGATACCTACAATGAGCAGTTCTTC. It codes for CATSDRDTYNEQFF.

A single count supports this clonotype. The chain uses TRBV6-2 or TRBV6-3 and TRBJ2-2; D is ambiguous. The CDR3 covers 14 residues. From germline, CDR1 is MNHEY and CDR2 SVGEGT. V dropped 2 bases and J dropped 1 base, with 5 bases sitting between them. CDR3 sequence reads: CASSYERNTGELFF. CDR3 DNA: TGTGCCAGCAGTTACGAAAGGAACACCGGGGAGCTGTTTTTT.

The gene calls are TRBV7-8 and TRBJ2-5; D may be TRBD1 (5 bases). V lost 4 bases, J lost 4 bases, and 25 bases lay in between. The CDR3 sequence is 18 residues long. Germline assignment: CDR1 SGHVS and CDR2 FQNEAQ. DNA for the CDR3: TGTGCCAGCAGCTCAGGGCGGTTACGGCAGGACAAGCCAGAGACCCAGTACTTC. Protein product: CASSSGRLRQDKPETQYF.

This rearrangement joins TRBV29-1 to TRBJ2-5, with TRBD2 matching 8 bases. V shed 5 bases and J 3 bases; nucleotides not matched to a gene: 8. The CDR3 runs 14 residues. CDR1 SQVTM and CDR2 ANQGSEA come from the germline V gene. CDR3 protein: CSVRSRAGEETQYF. DNA for the CDR3: TGCAGCGTTCGAAGCCGAGCGGGAGAAGAGACCCAGTACTTC.

V is TRBV6-1 and J is TRBJ2-4; D may be TRBD1 or TRBD2 (7 bases each). V was cut by 6 bases and J by 8 bases, with 14 bases left in between. This CDR3 is 13 amino acids long. CDR1 is MNHNS, CDR2 SASEGT, per germline. The chain's CDR3 is CASRAGQWDIQYF. CDR3 DNA sequence: TGTGCCAGCAGAGCGGGACAGTGGGACATTCAGTACTTC.